The rows below give T cell receptor beta chains drawn from one sample of a study of blood T cell repertoires in COVID-19. Method: immunoSEQ multiplex PCR; TCRdb's copy keeps in-frame clones and lacks some. The sample lists about 50,000 clones, about four fifths occurring once. Material: peripheral blood. These TCRs come from a man aged 55-75 years with acute or convalescent COVID-19. Each CDR3 is given with its conserved first and last residue. Each record gives: V gene, D gene, J gene, clone size, CDR3 protein, CDR3 DNA. A D gene is named only where the DNA matches it firmly. Clone size is not always given. Where it is, it says once, few, many or a class for expanded clones.

>TRBV9|TRBD1|TRBJ2-2|-
CASSVKGWTGAGGELFF
TGTGCCAGCAGCGTAAAGGGCTGGACAGGGGCGGGAGGGGAGCTGTTTTTT
>TRBV2|-|TRBJ1-2|-
CASQWGGEYGYTF
TGTGCCAGCCAGTGGGGGGGAGAATATGGCTACACCTTC
>TRBV6-6|-|TRBJ1-1|-
CASSYSGGQANTEAFF
TGTGCCAGCAGTTACTCCGGGGGGCAGGCGAACACTGAAGCTTTCTTT
>TRBV9|-|TRBJ1-5|-
CASSVGDSNQPQHF
TGTGCCAGCAGCGTAGGAGATAGCAATCAGCCCCAGCATTTT
>TRBV18|-|TRBJ2-1|-
CASSSGANAFYNEQFF
TGTGCCAGCTCTTCAGGGGCCAATGCCTTCTACAATGAGCAGTTCTTC
>TRBV27|TRBD2|TRBJ2-2|-
CASKIGGAGELFF
TGTGCCAGCAAAATTGGGGGGGCCGGGGAGCTGTTTTTT
>TRBV11-3|-|TRBJ2-1|-
CASSLGAYYEQFF
TGTGCCAGCAGCTTGGGGGCATACTATGAGCAGTTCTTC
>TRBV11-3|-|TRBJ2-1|-
CASSAPNHNEQFF
TGTGCCAGCAGCGCGCCAAACCACAATGAGCAGTTCTTC
>TRBV4-1|-|TRBJ1-1|once
CASSQDHGFEAFF
TGCGCCAGCAGCCAAGATCACGGGTTTGAAGCTTTCTTT
>TRBV5-1|-|TRBJ1-6|-
CASSLGRATNSPLHF
TGCGCCAGCAGCTTGGGGAGGGCGACTAATTCACCCCTCCACTTT
>TRBV5-1|-|TRBJ1-1|-
CASSLGPGDTEAFF
TGCGCCAGCAGCTTGGGACCGGGGGACACTGAAGCTTTCTTT
>TRBV9|-|TRBJ1-6|few
CASSVAGGAQNSPLHF
TGTGCCAGCAGCGTAGCGGGGGGCGCTCAAAATTCACCCCTCCACTTT
>TRBV12-3/TRBV12-4|-|TRBJ1-5|-
CASSFAGNQPQHF
TGTGCCAGCAGTTTCGCGGGCAATCAGCCCCAGCATTTT
>TRBV18|TRBD1|TRBJ2-7|-
CASSPLPDRAYEQYF
TGTGCCAGCTCACCACTGCCCGACAGGGCTTACGAGCAGTACTTC
>TRBV15|TRBD1|TRBJ1-2|-
CATSLKDRGRLHGYTF
TGTGCCACCAGCCTTAAAGACAGGGGGCGACTCCATGGCTACACCTTC
>TRBV6-5|-|TRBJ1-2|-
CASSYDGRVGGYTF
TGTGCCAGCAGTTATGATGGGAGGGTAGGAGGCTACACCTTC
>TRBV4-1|TRBD2|TRBJ2-7|-
CASSQEKLAGARSYEQYF
TGCGCCAGCAGCCAAGAGAAACTAGCGGGGGCGAGATCCTACGAGCAGTACTTC
>TRBV12-3/TRBV12-4|-|TRBJ2-2|-
CASHRDAGELFF
TGTGCCAGCCACAGGGACGCCGGGGAGCTGTTTTTT
>TRBV30|-|TRBJ2-5|-
CAWSTGHWETQYF
TGTGCCTGGAGTACGGGACATTGGGAGACCCAGTACTTC
>TRBV6-6|TRBD1|TRBJ2-7|-
CASSYFEQGGRWEQYF
TGTGCCAGCAGTTACTTCGAACAGGGGGGCCGATGGGAGCAGTACTTC
>TRBV20-1|-|TRBJ2-7|once
CSAVLIEGQYF
TGCAGTGCTGTACTGATTGAGGGGCAGTACTTC
>TRBV2|-|TRBJ1-5|-
CASSIQGFGNQPQHF
TGTGCCAGCAGTATTCAGGGTTTCGGGAATCAGCCCCAGCATTTT
>TRBV4-2|TRBD1|TRBJ2-7|few
CASSQDLGQGSYEQYF
TGTGCCAGCAGCCAAGATTTAGGACAGGGGTCCTACGAGCAGTACTTC
>TRBV25-1|-|TRBJ1-1|-
CASSELAGVSTEAFF
TGTGCCAGCAGTGAATTAGCAGGGGTGAGCACTGAAGCTTTCTTT
>TRBV6-5|-|TRBJ2-2|-
CAGRPSTNTGELFF
TGTGCCGGGAGACCATCAACGAACACCGGGGAGCTGTTTTTT
>TRBV7-2|-|TRBJ2-1|-
CASSPLRGSNEQFF
TGTGCCAGCAGTCCACTTAGGGGAAGTAATGAGCAGTTCTTC
>TRBV29-1|-|TRBJ2-1|-
CSVTGFENEQFF
TGCAGCGTTACAGGGTTCGAGAATGAGCAGTTCTTC
>TRBV27|-|TRBJ1-1|-
CASSLLPSLSNTEAFF
TGTGCCAGCAGTTTATTACCTAGCCTTTCGAACACTGAAGCTTTCTTT
>TRBV9|-|TRBJ1-2|few
CASSVSAGFNYGYTF
TGTGCCAGCAGCGTATCGGCAGGATTCAACTATGGCTACACCTTC
>TRBV5-6|-|TRBJ2-7|-
CASSLATGAEQYF
TGTGCCAGCAGCTTGGCCACAGGAGCCGAGCAGTACTTC
>TRBV15|-|TRBJ1-1|-
CATSESRGYGTEAFF
TGTGCCACCAGCGAGAGCCGGGGTTATGGCACTGAAGCTTTCTTT
>TRBV2|TRBD1|TRBJ1-2|few
CASTRDSTYGYTF
TGTGCCAGTACTCGGGACAGTACTTATGGCTACACCTTC
>TRBV9|TRBD1|TRBJ2-1|few
CASSLGTGTYNEQFF
TGTGCCAGCAGCCTCGGGACAGGGACCTACAATGAGCAGTTCTTC
>TRBV4-1|TRBD1|TRBJ1-2|-
CASSHAGTGGVDTF
TGCGCCAGCAGCCATGCCGGGACAGGGGGCGTCGACACCTTC
>TRBV30|-|TRBJ2-3|-
CAWSSPFEGVLDTQYF
TGTGCCTGGAGTTCCCCCTTTGAGGGGGTTCTGGATACGCAGTATTTT
>TRBV18|TRBD1|TRBJ2-4|once
CASSPSTGAKNIQYF
TGTGCCAGCTCACCCTCGACAGGGGCCAAAAACATTCAGTACTTC
>TRBV12-5|-|TRBJ1-6|few
CASGLDGRGSPLHF
TGTGCTAGTGGTTTGGACGGAAGGGGTTCACCCCTCCACTTT
>TRBV19|TRBD1|TRBJ1-1|-
CASRRFPGQGNTEAFF
TGTGCCAGTAGGAGATTCCCGGGACAGGGAAACACTGAAGCTTTCTTT
>TRBV19|TRBD1|TRBJ1-2|-
CASSTGGANPTVYGYTF
TGTGCCAGTAGTACAGGGGGCGCAAACCCTACCGTCTATGGCTACACCTTC
>TRBV3-1/TRBV3-2|-|TRBJ2-1|-
CASTGQGSYNEQFF
TGTGCCAGCACTGGGCAGGGCTCCTACAATGAGCAGTTCTTC
>TRBV9|TRBD1|TRBJ2-2|-
CASSVGTGVAFTGELFF
TGTGCCAGCAGCGTAGGGACAGGGGTCGCCTTCACCGGGGAGCTGTTTTTT
>TRBV7-9|-|TRBJ1-1|-
CASNPGQRGTEAFF
TGTGCCAGCAATCCGGGACAAAGGGGCACTGAAGCTTTCTTT
>TRBV7-6|TRBD2|TRBJ2-5|once
CASSLVASGGGQTQYF
TGTGCCAGCAGCTTAGTGGCTAGCGGGGGAGGGCAGACCCAGTACTTC
>TRBV2|TRBD1|TRBJ2-2|few
CASLKPGQGGKTGELFF
TGTGCCAGCCTCAAACCGGGACAGGGAGGAAAAACCGGGGAGCTGTTTTTT
>TRBV13|-|TRBJ1-2|-
CASSLTRYYGYTF
TGTGCCAGCAGCTTAACGCGTTACTATGGCTACACCTTC
>TRBV30|-|TRBJ1-3|-
CAWTQAAFSGNTIYF
TGTGCCTGGACCCAAGCTGCGTTCTCTGGAAACACCATATATTTT
>TRBV10-2|-|TRBJ1-1|-
CASSEGGSTEAFF
TGCGCCAGCAGTGAGGGGGGGTCCACTGAAGCTTTCTTT
>TRBV10-3|TRBD1|TRBJ1-4|-
CAISERDREQKLFF
TGTGCCATCAGTGAACGGGACAGGGAGCAAAAACTGTTTTTT
>TRBV6-6|-|TRBJ1-5|-
CAGSPGTKNQPQHF
TGTGCCGGCAGTCCCGGGACAAAGAATCAGCCCCAGCATTTT
>TRBV24-1|TRBD1|TRBJ2-1|-
CATSVRQGPTNEQFF
TGTGCCACCAGTGTCCGACAGGGACCCACCAATGAGCAGTTCTTC
>TRBV7-9|TRBD1|TRBJ2-7|-
CASSSRGTGGQQYF
TGTGCCAGCAGCTCGCGAGGGACAGGGGGACAGCAGTACTTC
>TRBV7-9|-|TRBJ1-3|-
CASSLGDRTAGNTIYF
TGTGCCAGCAGCTTGGGTGACAGGACCGCTGGAAACACCATATATTTT
>TRBV4-3|-|TRBJ2-1|-
CASSQGLINNEQFF
TGCGCCAGCAGCCAAGGGCTCATTAACAATGAGCAGTTCTTC
>TRBV9|TRBD1|TRBJ1-2|-
CASSVAPDRGQGYGYTF
TGTGCCAGCAGCGTAGCTCCGGACAGGGGGCAAGGCTATGGCTACACCTTC